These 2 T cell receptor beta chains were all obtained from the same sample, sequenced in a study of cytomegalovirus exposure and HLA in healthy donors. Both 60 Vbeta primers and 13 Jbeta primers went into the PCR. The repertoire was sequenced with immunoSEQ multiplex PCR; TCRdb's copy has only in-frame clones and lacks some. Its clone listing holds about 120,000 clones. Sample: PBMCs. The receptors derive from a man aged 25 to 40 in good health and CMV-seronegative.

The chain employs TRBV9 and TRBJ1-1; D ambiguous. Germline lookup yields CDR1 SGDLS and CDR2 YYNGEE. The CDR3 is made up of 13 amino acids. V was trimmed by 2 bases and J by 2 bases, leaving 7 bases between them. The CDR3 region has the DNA TGTGCCAGCAGCGTTACAGTAAACACTGAAGCTTTCTTT. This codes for CASSVTVNTEAFF.

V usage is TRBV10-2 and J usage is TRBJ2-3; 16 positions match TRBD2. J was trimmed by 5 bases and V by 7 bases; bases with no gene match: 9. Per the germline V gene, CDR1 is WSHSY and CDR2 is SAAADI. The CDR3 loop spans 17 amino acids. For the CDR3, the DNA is TGCGCCAGCAACACCGGGACTAGCGGGGGGGCAAGAGATACGCAGTATTTT. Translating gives CASNTGTSGGARDTQYF.